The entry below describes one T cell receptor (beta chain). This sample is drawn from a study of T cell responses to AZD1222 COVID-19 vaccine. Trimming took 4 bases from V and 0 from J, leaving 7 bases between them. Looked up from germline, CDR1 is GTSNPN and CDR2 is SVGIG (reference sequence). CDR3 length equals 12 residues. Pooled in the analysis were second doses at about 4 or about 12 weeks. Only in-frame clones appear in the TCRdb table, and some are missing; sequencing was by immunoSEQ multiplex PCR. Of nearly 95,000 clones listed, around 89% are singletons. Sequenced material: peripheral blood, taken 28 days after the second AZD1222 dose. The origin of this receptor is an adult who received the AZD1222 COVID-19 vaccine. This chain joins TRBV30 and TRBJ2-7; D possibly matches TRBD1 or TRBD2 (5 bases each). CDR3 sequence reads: CAWTGSSYEQYF. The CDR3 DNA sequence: TGTGCCTGGACAGGGAGCTCCTACGAGCAGTACTTC.